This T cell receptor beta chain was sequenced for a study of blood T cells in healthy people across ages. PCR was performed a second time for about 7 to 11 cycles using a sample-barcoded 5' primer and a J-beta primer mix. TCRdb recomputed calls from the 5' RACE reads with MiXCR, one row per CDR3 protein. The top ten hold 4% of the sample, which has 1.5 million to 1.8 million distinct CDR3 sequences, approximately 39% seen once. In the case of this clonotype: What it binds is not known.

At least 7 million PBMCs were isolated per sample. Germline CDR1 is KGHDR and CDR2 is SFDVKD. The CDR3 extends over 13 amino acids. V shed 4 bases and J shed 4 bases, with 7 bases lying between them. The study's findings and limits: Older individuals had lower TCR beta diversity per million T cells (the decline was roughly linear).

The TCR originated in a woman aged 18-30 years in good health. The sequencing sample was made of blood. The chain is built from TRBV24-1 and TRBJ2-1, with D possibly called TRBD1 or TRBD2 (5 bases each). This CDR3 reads CATSDGAYNEQFF. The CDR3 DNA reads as TGTGCCACCAGTGACGGGGCGTACAATGAGCAGTTCTTC.